This TCR beta chain was identified in a study of a mutant IDH1 vaccine in newly diagnosed glioma. Study-wide context: Eight vaccinations went to patients in weeks 1, 3, 5, 7, 11, 15, 19, 23. The earlier regimen, radiotherapy, temozolomide, or both, was most often both.

To note about this clone: Its target is not known.

The data were produced by immunoSEQ multiplex PCR, yet TCRdb's version contains in-frame clones alone and is incomplete. Altogether approximately 24,000 clones are present, around 77% being singletons, with the ten largest covering about 9%. Time point of the sample: week 11, during vaccination. All doses held 300 ug of mutant IDH1 20-mer peptide, with topical imiquimod. This CDR3 region has 14 residues. The germline gives CDR1 PRHDT, CDR2 FYEKMQ (reference sequence). V lost 1 base and J lost 4, with 10 bases in between. Overall study results and limits: Most patients, 85% to 95%, showed vaccine-induced immune responses.

The sequence was collected from a woman aged 18-29 years with glioma. The chain recombines TRBV13 with TRBJ1-2, with D possibly being TRBD1 (6 bases). The material sequenced was PBMCs, taken from a glioma patient whose treatment included an IDH1 peptide vaccine. CDR3 region: CASSLADRPYGYTF. The CDR3 DNA follows: TGTGCCAGCAGCTTAGCCGACAGGCCCTATGGCTACACCTTC.